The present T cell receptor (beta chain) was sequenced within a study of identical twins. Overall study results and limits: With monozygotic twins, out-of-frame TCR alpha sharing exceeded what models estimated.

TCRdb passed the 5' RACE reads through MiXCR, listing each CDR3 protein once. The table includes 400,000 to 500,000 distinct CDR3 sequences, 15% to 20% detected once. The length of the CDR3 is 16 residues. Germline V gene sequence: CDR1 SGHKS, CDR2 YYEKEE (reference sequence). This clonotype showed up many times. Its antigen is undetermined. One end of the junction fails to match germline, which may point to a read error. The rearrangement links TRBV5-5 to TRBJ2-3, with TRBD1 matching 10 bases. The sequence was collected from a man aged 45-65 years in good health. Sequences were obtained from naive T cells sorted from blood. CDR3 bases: TGTGCCAGCAGGTTGGGGGACAGGGGCTGGACAGATACGCAGTATTTT. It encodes CASRLGDRGWTDTQYF.